These 10 T cell receptor beta chains were sequenced from one sample in a study of response to subunit inactivated influenza vaccine. TCRdb used MiXCR to reprocess the RT-PCR reads, holding one entry per CDR3 protein. This table holds hundreds of thousands of distinct CDR3 sequences, over 9% found once. The sample was also reused in another study, on T cells expressing NK-cell markers. That report adds: Production of TCR beta cDNA relied on 5'RACE template switching with UMIs.

The sequencing here drew on PBMCs from blood, taken on the day of vaccination. Every receptor here comes from a man aged 50-60 years who received an inactivated influenza vaccine.

The chain joins TRBV5-1 to TRBJ1-3, with TRBD1 as a possible D gene (5 bases). Germline assignment: CDR1 SGHRS and CDR2 YFSETQ. The CDR3 extends over 16 amino acids. Trimming left V 3 bases short and J 0 bases short, with 13 bases between. The CDR3 is CASSWALGHSGNTIYF. The CDR3 bases are TGCGCCAGCAGCTGGGCGTTGGGGCACTCTGGAAACACCATATATTTT.

This clonotype was seen a handful of times. The chain is built from TRBV9 and TRBJ2-3, with 8 bases identical to TRBD1. CDR1 SGDLS and CDR2 YYNGEE come from the germline V gene. This CDR3 spans 16 amino acids. V lost 4 bases and J lost 4; bases outside the gene matches: 11. The CDR3 DNA reads TGTGCCAGCAGCCCCCGGACAGGGAGGAAGGCAGATACGCAGTATTTT. Its protein is CASSPRTGRKADTQYF.

This clonotype was seen only a few times. J is TRBJ2-7 and V is TRBV28; TRBD1 matches 7 bases. There are 15 residues in the CDR3. Germline CDR1 is MDHEN and CDR2 is SYDVKM. Trimming at V came to 6 bases and at J to 6 bases, leaving 14 bases not matched to a gene. CDR3 sequence: CASSPLGTALFEQYF. CDR3 DNA sequence: TGTGCCAGCAGCCCTTTAGGGACAGCGCTTTTCGAGCAGTACTTC.

This clonotype was detected a few times. This chain joins TRBV5-1 and TRBJ1-6; D perhaps matches TRBD1 (5 bases). V dropped 0 bases and J dropped 6 bases, with 10 bases sitting between them. The CDR3 runs to 15 residues. Looked up from germline, CDR1 is SGHRS and CDR2 is YFSETQ. The DNA for the CDR3 is TGCGCCAGCAGCTTGGGGGACGCGATTAATTCACCCCTCCACTTT. Amino acids: CASSLGDAINSPLHF. The complete variable domain, with remaining parts taken from reference TRBV5-1 and TRBJ1-6, reads KAGVTQTPRYLIKTRGQQVTLSCSPISGHRSVSWYQQTPGQGLQFLFEYFSETQRNKGNFPGRFSGRQFSNSRSEMNVSTLELGDSALYLCASSLGDAINSPLHFGNGTRLTVT.

The sample holds a few counts of this clonotype. The genes are TRBV4-3 and TRBJ1-6, with no clear D. There are 19 residues in the CDR3. The ends were cut back, 5 bases at V and 6 bases at J, with 26 bases in the middle. Looked up from germline, CDR1 is LGHNA and CDR2 is YSLEER. Written as DNA, the CDR3 is TGCGCCAGCAGCTACAACTACGGCGGACCTGAGCGGGGTAATTCACCCCTCCACTTT. The encoded protein is CASSYNYGGPERGNSPLHF.

This clonotype was observed at least ten times. The chain is built from TRBV29-1 and TRBJ2-1, with D hard to call. V lost 4 bases and J 4 bases, leaving 5 bases between the germline ends. Germline assignment: CDR1 SQVTM and CDR2 ANQGSEA. This CDR3 has 11 amino acids. CDR3 sequence reads: CSVVWYNEQFF. In DNA form, the CDR3 reads TGCAGCGTTGTATGGTACAATGAGCAGTTCTTC.

This clonotype was seen more than once but under ten times. The chain joins TRBV6-1 to TRBJ1-5; no clear D gene. V lost 7 bases to trimming and J lost 1 base, with 11 bases between them. Germline V gene lookup returns CDR1 MNHNS and CDR2 SASEGT. There are 14 residues in the CDR3. The CDR3 protein is CASIHSGSNQPQHF. CDR3 coding DNA: TGTGCCAGCATCCATTCCGGGAGCAATCAGCCCCAGCATTTT.

The chain uses TRBV6-1 and TRBJ2-5, with a weak D call TRBD2 (5 bases). The CDR3 totals 13 residues. Per the germline V gene, CDR1 is MNHNS and CDR2 is SASEGT. Trimming removed 3 bases from V and 7 bases from J, with 12 bases in between. The DNA of the CDR3 is TGTGCCAGCAGTGAGCCGGGTGGAGGGACCCAGTACTTC. Translating it yields CASSEPGGGTQYF.

The gene calls are TRBV7-9 and TRBJ2-2; D is unresolved. Germline values: CDR1 SEHNR, CDR2 FQNEAQ (reference sequence). V lost 4 bases, J lost 6 bases, and 9 bases lay in between. The CDR3 is 13 amino acids. The DNA for the CDR3 is TGTGCCAGCAGCTACCTGAAGGCCGGGGAGCTGTTTTTT. As protein: CASSYLKAGELFF.

Of note for this clonotype: Germline and junction disagree at one end, which may indicate a read error. V gene TRBV30 combines with J gene TRBJ2-1; tentative D call: TRBD2 (6 bases). The CDR3 covers 11 residues. Looked up from germline, CDR1 is GTSNPN and CDR2 is SVGIG (reference sequence). CDR3 protein: CAWSSSGPVIF. In DNA, the CDR3 is TGTGCCTGGAGTTCCAGCGGGCCCGTGATCTTC.